This T cell receptor beta chain was sequenced during a study of response to subunit inactivated influenza vaccine. The study, taken as a whole, reports: A suggestion made by the authors is that each seasonal influenza vaccination recruits few new T cells.

TCRdb used MiXCR to reprocess the RT-PCR reads, holding one entry per CDR3 protein. This table holds roughly 650,000 distinct CDR3 sequences, about 15% found once. The table lists this clonotype with a few counts. Its target is not known. V gave up 4 bases and J gave up 0 bases, with 12 bases separating them. Germline V gene sequence: CDR1 SQVTM, CDR2 ANQGSEA. This CDR3 is built from 14 residues. This receptor was obtained from a middle-aged man who received an inactivated influenza vaccine. The source material was PBMCs from blood, sampled roughly 13 days after vaccination. The J gene is TRBJ1-1, the V gene TRBV29-1, with unresolved D. The CDR3 sequence is CSVGGRNMNTEAFF. CDR3 nucleotide sequence: TGCAGCGTTGGTGGGCGGAACATGAACACTGAAGCTTTCTTT.